This TCR beta chain was obtained from a study of cytomegalovirus exposure and HLA in healthy donors. Vbeta (60) and Jbeta (13) primers were used in the PCR. Sequenced by immunoSEQ multiplex PCR; TCRdb stores in-frame clones only, minus some. The sample consists of roughly 100,000 clones, 60% to 75% of them appearing once. Sequencing was done on a sample of PBMCs. The clonotype originates from a man in his 60s in good health and CMV-seronegative.

CDR3 in amino acids: CASSLVAGEVYEQYF. CDR3 in DNA: TGTGCCAGCAGCTTAGTAGCGGGAGAGGTGTACGAGCAGTACTTC. This chain joins TRBV11-3 and TRBJ2-7, with TRBD2 identical over 9 bases. V was clipped by 1 base and J by 4 bases; unmatched bases: 5. The CDR3 extends over 15 amino acids. Germline-derived CDR1 and CDR2 are SGHNT and YENEEA.